What follows are 20 T cell receptor beta chains derived from one specimen sequenced in a study of T-cell memory formation after mild COVID-19. TCRdb ran MiXCR on the 5' RACE reads and lists one entry per CDR3 protein. The sample has 140,000 or so distinct CDR3 sequences; around 5.8% are singletons. The sequenced material came from PBMCs or a T cell subset sorted from them (not recorded which). The source of these receptors is an adult woman who had mild COVID-19 (a few samples of this study predate the infection). Cell type and time point are not known.

J is TRBJ2-5 and V is TRBV30; 10 nucleotides agree with TRBD2. This CDR3 has 15 residues. The J segment lost 9 bases and the V segment lost 1 base, leaving 11 bases of the junction unmatched. Germline V gene lookup returns CDR1 GTSNPN and CDR2 SVGIG (reference sequence). The CDR3 reads CAWSGETSGSAAQYF. The DNA for the CDR3 is TGTGCCTGGAGTGGAGAGACTAGCGGGTCGGCGGCCCAGTACTTC.

This clonotype appeared a few times. V gene TRBV18 combines with J gene TRBJ1-4, with a weak D call TRBD1 (5 bases). V gave up 4 bases and J gave up 0 bases, with 12 bases separating them. This CDR3 is 16 amino acids long. The germline V gene has CDR1 KGHSH and CDR2 LQKENI. CDR3 loop: CASSHGHLATNEKLFF. The DNA of the CDR3 is TGTGCCAGCTCACACGGACACCTAGCAACTAATGAAAAACTGTTTTTT.

Many counts were recorded for this clonotype. The V and J genes are TRBV7-2 and TRBJ2-5; D is unresolved. Germline assignment: CDR1 SGHTA and CDR2 FQGNSA. Trimming left V 5 bases short and J 5 bases short, with 9 bases between. This CDR3 has 12 amino acids. This chain's CDR3 is CASSGTWETQYF. In DNA form, the CDR3 reads TGTGCCAGCAGCGGAACTTGGGAGACCCAGTACTTC.

The gene calls are TRBV27 and TRBJ1-4; D is uncertain. In germline, CDR1 is MNHEY, CDR2 SMNVEV (reference sequence). V lost 6 bases to trimming and J lost 11 bases, with 13 bases between them. The CDR3 is made up of 12 amino acids. The CDR3 bases are TGTGCCAGCAGAACGACGGCCGGGAAACTGTTTTTT. This codes for CASRTTAGKLFF.

This clonotype occurred a few times. This chain uses TRBV18 with TRBJ2-1; TRBD2 matches at 11 bases. Trimming removed 10 bases from V and 3 bases from J; junction bases left unmatched: 2. This CDR3 spans 13 amino acids. Germline-derived CDR1 and CDR2 are KGHSH and LQKENI. Here the CDR3 DNA reads TGTGCCACGGGACTAGCGGACTACAATGAGCAGTTCTTC. Translating it yields CATGLADYNEQFF.

This clonotype was detected many times. The gene calls are TRBV7-9 and TRBJ2-5; no clear D. V was cut by 5 bases and J by 2 bases, with 6 bases left in between. The CDR3 length is 12 residues. Germline V gives CDR1 SEHNR, CDR2 FQNEAQ (reference sequence). The CDR3 coding sequence is TGTGCCAGCAGCCGGTGGCAAGAGACCCAGTACTTC. As protein: CASSRWQETQYF.

The chain has TRBV6-2 or TRBV6-3 and TRBJ2-1, with D hard to call. This CDR3 is built from 12 residues. Deletions cut 6 bases from V and 6 bases from J, with 9 bases between. Germline CDR1 and CDR2: MNHEY and SVGEGT. CDR3 nucleotides: TGTGCCAGCAGCGACAACGTCAATGAGCAGTTCTTC. As protein: CASSDNVNEQFF.

There are a few counts of this clonotype. The chain couples TRBV12-3 or TRBV12-4 to TRBJ2-2; 7 bases are a match to TRBD2. Germline trimming cut 8 bases from V and 0 bases from J; bases unmatched to any gene: 9. This CDR3 spans 16 amino acids. CDR3 DNA sequence: TGTGCCAGCGGGCCAAGCGCGGGAGCGAACACCGGGGAGCTGTTTTTT. Encoded protein: CASGPSAGANTGELFF.

There are a few counts of this clonotype. The chain joins TRBV29-1 to TRBJ1-2, with 11 bases identical to TRBD1. CDR1 is SQVTM, CDR2 ANQGSEA, per germline. The CDR3 length is 13 residues. V gave up 6 bases and J gave up 6 bases; unmatched junction bases: 6. The CDR3 region has the DNA TGCAGCGTCCAGATGGACAGGGGGCATGGCTACACCTTC. Its translation is CSVQMDRGHGYTF.

The sample holds many counts of this clonotype. The chain has TRBV7-9 and TRBJ1-1; a possible D gene is TRBD1 (6 bases). The ends were cut back, 6 bases at V and 4 bases at J, with 21 bases in the middle. CDR1 SEHNR and CDR2 FQNEAQ come from the germline V gene (reference sequence). The CDR3 totals 16 residues. The CDR3 sequence is CASRPGTRREFTEAFF. Written as DNA, the CDR3 is TGTGCCAGCAGACCCGGGACACGAAGAGAGTTCACTGAAGCTTTCTTT.

This sequence joins TRBV30 and TRBJ1-5; D gene ambiguous. Trimming took off 0 bases at V and 5 bases at J, with 8 bases between the two ends. Germline V gene lookup returns CDR1 GTSNPN and CDR2 SVGIG (reference sequence). The CDR3 is 13 amino acids. The CDR3 reads CAWSVMRDQPQHF. In DNA form, the CDR3 reads TGTGCCTGGAGTGTAATGAGGGATCAGCCCCAGCATTTT.

The chain uses TRBV30 and TRBJ1-5; D is unclear. V lost 2 bases and J 2 bases, leaving 10 bases between the germline ends. Germline assignment: CDR1 GTSNPN and CDR2 SVGIG (reference sequence). This CDR3 contains 14 residues. CDR3 bases: TGTGCCTGGAGTACCGTGGCTGGCAATCAGCCCCAGCATTTT. Encoded protein: CAWSTVAGNQPQHF.

CDR3 amino acids: CSVELFHREGTEAFF. The DNA for the CDR3 is TGCAGCGTTGAATTGTTTCACAGGGAGGGCACTGAAGCTTTCTTT. The chain has TRBV29-1 and TRBJ1-1, with D possibly being TRBD1 (6 bases). This CDR3 region has 15 residues. Trimming removed 2 bases from V and 4 bases from J, with 17 bases in between. Germline V gene data show CDR1 as SQVTM and CDR2 as ANQGSEA.

This clonotype was counted between two and nine times. J is TRBJ2-7 and V is TRBV7-9; TRBD1 aligns across 7 bases. The CDR3 loop spans 13 amino acids. Unmatched junction bases numbered 4, after V lost 4 bases and J lost 4 bases. The germline V gene has CDR1 SEHNR and CDR2 FQNEAQ (reference sequence). CDR3 protein: CASSSGQLYEQYF. The CDR3 nucleotides are TGTGCCAGCAGCTCGGGACAGCTATACGAGCAGTACTTC. The complete variable domain, with remaining parts taken from reference TRBV7-9 and TRBJ2-7, reads DTGVSQNPRHKITKRGQNVTFRCDPISEHNRLYWYRQTLGQGPEFLTYFQNEAQLEKSRLLSDRFSAERPKGSFSTLEIQRTEQGDSAMYLCASSSGQLYEQYFGPGTRLTVT.

This clonotype has a handful of counts. J is TRBJ1-2 and V is TRBV7-6; 10 nucleotides align to TRBD1. Germline lookup yields CDR1 SGHVS and CDR2 FNYEAQ. The CDR3 contains 13 residues. The V segment lost 5 bases and the J segment 6 bases; nucleotides outside the gene matches: 3. CDR3 bases: TGTGCCAGCAGCCGTGGGACAGGGGATGGCTACACCTTC. Encoded protein: CASSRGTGDGYTF.

In this sample, this clonotype turned up a few times. The chain recombines TRBV9 with TRBJ2-7; TRBD1 matches at 8 bases. V gave up 4 bases and J gave up 5 bases; unmatched junction bases: 8. The germline V gene has CDR1 SGDLS and CDR2 YYNGEE. CDR3 length: 14 amino acids. CDR3 in DNA: TGTGCCAGCAGCCCTAGACAGGGGTTCGACGAGCAGTACTTC. Its translation is CASSPRQGFDEQYF.

This clonotype was observed a handful of times. The chain links TRBV7-8 to TRBJ2-7, with 9 bases matching TRBD1. CDR3 length equals 15 residues. Germline CDR1 and CDR2: SGHVS and FQNEAQ. After removal of 4 bases from V and 6 bases from J, the junction contained 10 bases not matched to a gene. DNA of the CDR3: TGTGCCAGCAGCTCCCGTCCCGGGACAGGGTTCGAGCAGTACTTC. Encoded protein: CASSSRPGTGFEQYF.

This clonotype has a count of ten or more. As DNA, the CDR3 is TGTGCCAGCAGATCACCCGACAGGGTGGAAGAGCAGTACTTC. This translates into CASRSPDRVEEQYF. The chain links TRBV7-2 to TRBJ2-7; 7 bases map to TRBD1. Germline V gene data show CDR1 as SGHTA and CDR2 as FQGNSA. This CDR3 is built from 14 residues. J gave up 7 bases and V 6 bases, and 12 bases lay outside the gene matches.

This clonotype was observed many times. The rearrangement uses TRBV3-1 and TRBJ2-7; 8 bases align to TRBD2. With 0 bases clipped from V and 5 bases from J, the junction kept 6 bases outside the gene matches. Looked up from germline, CDR1 is LGHDT and CDR2 is YNNKEL (reference sequence). CDR3 length: 15 residues. CDR3: CASSQDWRGANEQYF. CDR3 coding DNA: TGTGCCAGCAGCCAAGATTGGCGGGGGGCCAACGAGCAGTACTTC.

This clonotype came up many times. This chain joins TRBV12-3 or TRBV12-4 and TRBJ1-1; D may be TRBD1 (6 bases). V lost 7 bases and J lost 1, with 13 bases in between. The CDR3 runs to 14 residues. CDR3 bases: TGTGCCAGCATCACGGGGGGGGCGAACACTGAAGCTTTCTTT. Its protein product is CASITGGANTEAFF.